The clone carrying this TCR beta chain appeared a single time. The data stem from a study of shared clonotypes between healthy human individuals. Splitting of each subset's genomic DNA was done evenly across several immunoSEQ plates. The DNA input per sorted-subset replicate PCR was 200 to 250 ng, corresponding to 28,000 or so T cell genomes. Data came from immunoSEQ multiplex PCR; TCRdb stores just in-frame clones and leaves some out. This table holds around 2.3 million clones, almost 96% found once. Trimming removed 5 bases from V and 7 bases from J, with 18 bases in between. In germline, CDR1 is SGHTA, CDR2 FQGNSA. This CDR3 has 15 residues.

The TCR originated in a man aged 18 to 30 in good health. The V and J genes are TRBV7-2 and TRBJ1-5; tentative D call: TRBD1 (6 bases). The specimen was naive CD4+ T cells sorted from blood. Subset described: CD45RA+ positively selected. In nucleotides, the CDR3 is TGTGCCAGCAGCCCAGGGAGGGGGGGTTACCAGCCCCAGCATTTT. It translates to CASSPGRGGYQPQHF.